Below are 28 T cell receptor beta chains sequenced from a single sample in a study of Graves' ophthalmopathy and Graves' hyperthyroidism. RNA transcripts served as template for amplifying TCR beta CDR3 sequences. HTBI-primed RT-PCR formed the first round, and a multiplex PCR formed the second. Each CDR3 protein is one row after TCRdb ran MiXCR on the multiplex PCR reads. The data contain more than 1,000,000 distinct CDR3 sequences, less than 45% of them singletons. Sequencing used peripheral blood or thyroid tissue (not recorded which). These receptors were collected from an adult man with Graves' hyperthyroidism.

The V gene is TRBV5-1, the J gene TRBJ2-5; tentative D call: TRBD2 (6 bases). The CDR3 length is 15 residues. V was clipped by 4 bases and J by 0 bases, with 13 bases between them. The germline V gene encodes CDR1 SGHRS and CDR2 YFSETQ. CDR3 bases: TGCGCCAGCAGCAGGATTGCGGGGAACCAAGAGACCCAGTACTTC. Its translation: CASSRIAGNQETQYF.

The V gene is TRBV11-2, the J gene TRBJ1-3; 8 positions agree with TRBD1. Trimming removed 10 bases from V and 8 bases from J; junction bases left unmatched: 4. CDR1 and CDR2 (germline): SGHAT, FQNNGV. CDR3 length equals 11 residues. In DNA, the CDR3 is TGTGCCATACTGACAGGGGACACCATATATTTT. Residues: CAILTGDTIYF.

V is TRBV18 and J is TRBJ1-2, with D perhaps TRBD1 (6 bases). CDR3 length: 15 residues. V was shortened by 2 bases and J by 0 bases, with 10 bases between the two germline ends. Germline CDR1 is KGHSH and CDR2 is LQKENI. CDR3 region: CASSPAKGANYGYTF. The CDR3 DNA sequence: TGTGCCAGCTCACCAGCGAAGGGGGCTAACTATGGCTACACCTTC.

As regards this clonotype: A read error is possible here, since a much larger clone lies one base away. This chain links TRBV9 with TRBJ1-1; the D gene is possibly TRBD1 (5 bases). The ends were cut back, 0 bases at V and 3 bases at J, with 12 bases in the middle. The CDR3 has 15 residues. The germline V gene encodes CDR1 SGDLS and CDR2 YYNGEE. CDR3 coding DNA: TGTGCCAGCAGCGTAGAGACACAGGTAGACACTGAAGCTTTCTTT. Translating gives CASSVETQVDTEAFF.

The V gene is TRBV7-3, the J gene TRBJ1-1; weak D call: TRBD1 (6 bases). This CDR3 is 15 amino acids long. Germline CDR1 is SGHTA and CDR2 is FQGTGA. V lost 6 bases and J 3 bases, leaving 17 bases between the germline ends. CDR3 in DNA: TGTGCCAGCAGACCGTTGGGGGCGGAGGACACTGAAGCTTTCTTT. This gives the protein CASRPLGAEDTEAFF.

This CDR3 reads CSVGTGSGDTEAFF. In DNA, the CDR3 is TGCAGCGTTGGGACAGGGAGTGGCGACACTGAAGCTTTCTTT. The chain is built from TRBV29-1 and TRBJ1-1; 8 bases fit TRBD1. The CDR3 spans 14 residues. Germline CDR1 and CDR2: SQVTM and ANQGSEA. V was pared by 4 bases and J by 3 bases, with 7 bases of the junction left unmatched.

In DNA form, the CDR3 reads TGTGCCAGCAGCCAAGACGCAGGGGTGACTGAAGCTTTCTTT. Translating it yields CASSQDAGVTEAFF. The J gene is TRBJ1-1, the V gene TRBV3-1; D is perhaps TRBD1 (6 bases). V was clipped by 0 bases and J by 5 bases, with 10 bases between them. Germline V CDR1 and CDR2: LGHDT, YNNKEL (reference sequence). The CDR3 sequence is 14 residues long.

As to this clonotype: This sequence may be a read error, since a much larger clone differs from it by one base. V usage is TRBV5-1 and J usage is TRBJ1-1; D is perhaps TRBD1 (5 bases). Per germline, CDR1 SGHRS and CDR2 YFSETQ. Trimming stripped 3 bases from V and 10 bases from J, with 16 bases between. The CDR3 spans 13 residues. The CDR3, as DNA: TGCGCCAGCAGCTCAAGCTCCCAGGGTGCAGCTTTCTTT. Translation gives CASSSSSQGAAFF. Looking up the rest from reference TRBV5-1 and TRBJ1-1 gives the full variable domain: KAGVTQTPRYLIKTRGQQVTLSCSPISGHRSVSWYQQTPGQGLQFLFEYFSETQRNKGNFPGRFSGRQFSNSRSEMNVSTLELGDSALYLCASSSSSQGAAFFGQGTRLTVV.

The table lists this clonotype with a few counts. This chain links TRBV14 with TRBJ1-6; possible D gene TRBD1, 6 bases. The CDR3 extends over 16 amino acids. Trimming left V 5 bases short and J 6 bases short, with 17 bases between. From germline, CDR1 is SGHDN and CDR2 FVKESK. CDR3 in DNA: TGTGCCAGCAGCTTAACCGGGACAAATATTAATTCACCCCTCCACTTT. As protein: CASSLTGTNINSPLHF.

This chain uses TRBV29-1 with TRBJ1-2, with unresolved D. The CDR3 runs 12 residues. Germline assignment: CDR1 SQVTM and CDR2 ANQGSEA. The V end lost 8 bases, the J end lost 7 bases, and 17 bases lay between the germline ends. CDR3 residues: CSFGPNDRGYTF. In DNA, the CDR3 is TGCAGCTTCGGGCCCAACGACCGTGGCTACACCTTC.

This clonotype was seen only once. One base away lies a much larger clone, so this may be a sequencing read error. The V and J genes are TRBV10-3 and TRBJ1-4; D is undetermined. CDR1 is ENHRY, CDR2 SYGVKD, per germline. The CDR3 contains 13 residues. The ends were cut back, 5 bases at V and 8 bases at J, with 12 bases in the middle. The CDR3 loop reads CAISIQVVEKLFF. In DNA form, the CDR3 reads TGTGCCATCAGTATTCAGGTGGTGGAAAAACTGTTTTTT.

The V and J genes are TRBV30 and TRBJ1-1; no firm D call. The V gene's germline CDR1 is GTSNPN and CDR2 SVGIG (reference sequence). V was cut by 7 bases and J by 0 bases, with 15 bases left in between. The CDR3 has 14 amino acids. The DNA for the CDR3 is TGTGCCTTAACGAGTCGCCAAGTGAACACTGAAGCTTTCTTT. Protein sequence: CALTSRQVNTEAFF.

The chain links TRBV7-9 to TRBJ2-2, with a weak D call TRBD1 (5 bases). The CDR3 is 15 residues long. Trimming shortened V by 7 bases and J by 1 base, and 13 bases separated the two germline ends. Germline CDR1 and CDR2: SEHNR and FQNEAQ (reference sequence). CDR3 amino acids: CASTVGAENTGELFF. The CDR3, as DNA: TGTGCCAGCACCGTAGGGGCAGAGAACACCGGGGAGCTGTTTTTT.

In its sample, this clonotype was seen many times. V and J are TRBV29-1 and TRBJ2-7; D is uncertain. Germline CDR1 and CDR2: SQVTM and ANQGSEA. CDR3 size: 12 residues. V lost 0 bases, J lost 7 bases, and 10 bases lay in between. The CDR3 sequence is CSVEDLSGEQYF. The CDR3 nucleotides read TGCAGCGTTGAAGATCTATCAGGAGAGCAGTACTTC.

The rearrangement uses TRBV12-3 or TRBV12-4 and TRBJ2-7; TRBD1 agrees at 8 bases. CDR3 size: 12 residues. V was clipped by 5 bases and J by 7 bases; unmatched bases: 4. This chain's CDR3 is CASSQGAEEQYF. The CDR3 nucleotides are TGTGCCAGCAGTCAGGGGGCGGAGGAGCAGTACTTC.

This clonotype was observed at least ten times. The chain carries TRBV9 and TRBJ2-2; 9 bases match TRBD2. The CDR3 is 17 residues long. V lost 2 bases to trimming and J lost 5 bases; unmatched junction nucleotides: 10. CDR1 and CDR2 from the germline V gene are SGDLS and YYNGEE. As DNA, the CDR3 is TGTGCCAGCAGCGTTGGCTCCGGACTAGCGACAACCGGGGAGCTGTTTTTT. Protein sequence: CASSVGSGLATTGELFF.

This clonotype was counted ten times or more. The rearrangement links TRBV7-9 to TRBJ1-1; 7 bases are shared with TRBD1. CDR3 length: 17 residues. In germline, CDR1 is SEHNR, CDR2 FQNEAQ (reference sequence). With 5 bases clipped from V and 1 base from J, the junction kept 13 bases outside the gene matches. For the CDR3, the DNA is TGTGCCAGCAGCAACACGGACAGGTGGGGTGGGAACACTGAAGCTTTCTTT. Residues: CASSNTDRWGGNTEAFF.

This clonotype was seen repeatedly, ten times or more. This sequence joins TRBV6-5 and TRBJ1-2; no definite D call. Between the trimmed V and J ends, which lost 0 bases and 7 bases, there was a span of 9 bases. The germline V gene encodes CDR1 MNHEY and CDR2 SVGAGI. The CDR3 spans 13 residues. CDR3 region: CASSYSTEPGYTF. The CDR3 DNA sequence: TGTGCCAGCAGTTACTCGACGGAACCTGGCTACACCTTC.

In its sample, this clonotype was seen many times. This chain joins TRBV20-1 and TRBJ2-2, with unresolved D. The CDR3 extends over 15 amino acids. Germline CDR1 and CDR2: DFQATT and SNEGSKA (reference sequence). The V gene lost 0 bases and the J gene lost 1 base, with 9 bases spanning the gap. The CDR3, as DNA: TGCAGTGCTAGAGAGAGTGTTAGGAACACCGGGGAGCTGTTTTTT. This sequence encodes CSARESVRNTGELFF.

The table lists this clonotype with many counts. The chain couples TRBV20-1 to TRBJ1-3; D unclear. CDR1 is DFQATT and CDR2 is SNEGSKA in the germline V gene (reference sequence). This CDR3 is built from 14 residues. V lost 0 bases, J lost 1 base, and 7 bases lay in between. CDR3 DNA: TGCAGTGCTAGAGATTACGTATCTGGAAACACCATATATTTT. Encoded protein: CSARDYVSGNTIYF.

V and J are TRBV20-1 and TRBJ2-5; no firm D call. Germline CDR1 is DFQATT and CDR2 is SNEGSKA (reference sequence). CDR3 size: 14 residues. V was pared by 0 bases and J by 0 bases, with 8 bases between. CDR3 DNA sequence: TGCAGTGCTAGAGATGAAGGGAACCAAGAGACCCAGTACTTC. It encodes CSARDEGNQETQYF.

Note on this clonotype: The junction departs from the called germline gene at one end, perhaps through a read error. The CDR3 nucleotides are TGCGCCAGCAGCCAATTCCCGAGCGAGACGCCACCGTACGAGCAGTACTTC. Protein product: CASSQFPSETPPYEQYF. The rearrangement links TRBV9 to TRBJ2-7; D uncertain. Germline V gene lookup returns CDR1 SGDLS and CDR2 YYNGEE. CDR3 length equals 17 residues.

For the CDR3, the DNA is TGTGCCAGCAGCCCCCGGGACAGCAACGTCTGGCAGTACTTC. Translated: CASSPRDSNVWQYF. The chain is built from TRBV7-9 and TRBJ2-7, with 7 positions matching TRBD1. V shed 5 bases, J shed 9 bases, and the junction held 13 bases outside the gene matches. Germline V gene sequence: CDR1 SEHNR, CDR2 FQNEAQ (reference sequence). The CDR3 has 14 amino acids.

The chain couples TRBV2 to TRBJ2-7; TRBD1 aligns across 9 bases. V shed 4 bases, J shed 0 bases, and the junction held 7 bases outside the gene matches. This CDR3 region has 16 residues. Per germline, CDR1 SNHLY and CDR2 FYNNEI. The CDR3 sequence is CASSGTGAIFSYEQYF. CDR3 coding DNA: TGTGCCAGCAGTGGGACAGGGGCTATCTTCTCCTACGAGCAGTACTTC. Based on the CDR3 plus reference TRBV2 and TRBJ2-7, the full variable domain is EPEVTQTPSHQVTQMGQEVILRCVPISNHLYFYWYRQILGQKVEFLVSFYNNEISEKSEIFDDQFSVERPDGSNFTLKIRSTKLEDSAMYFCASSGTGAIFSYEQYFGPGTRLTVT.

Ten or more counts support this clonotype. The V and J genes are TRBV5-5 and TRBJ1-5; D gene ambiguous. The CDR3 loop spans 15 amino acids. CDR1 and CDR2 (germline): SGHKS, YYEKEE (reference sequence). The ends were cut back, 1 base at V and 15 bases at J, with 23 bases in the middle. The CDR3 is CASSLRFSDNVPWHF. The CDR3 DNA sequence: TGTGCCAGCAGCTTGCGGTTCTCCGATAACGTTCCATGGCATTTT.

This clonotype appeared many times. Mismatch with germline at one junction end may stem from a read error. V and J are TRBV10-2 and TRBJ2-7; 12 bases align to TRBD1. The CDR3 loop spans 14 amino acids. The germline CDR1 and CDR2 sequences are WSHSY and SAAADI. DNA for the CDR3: TGTGCCAGTAGGTCGGGACAGGGGGCTTACGAGCAGTACTTC. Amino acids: CASRSGQGAYEQYF.

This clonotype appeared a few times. In DNA, the CDR3 is TGTGCCAGCAGCCAGACGGAAAGCTCCTACGAGCAGTACTTC. Translating gives CASSQTESSYEQYF. This chain connects TRBV9 to TRBJ2-7; D is unclear. Germline lookup yields CDR1 SGDLS and CDR2 YYNGEE. CDR3 length equals 14 residues. V lost 4 bases, J lost 0 bases, and 11 bases lay in between.

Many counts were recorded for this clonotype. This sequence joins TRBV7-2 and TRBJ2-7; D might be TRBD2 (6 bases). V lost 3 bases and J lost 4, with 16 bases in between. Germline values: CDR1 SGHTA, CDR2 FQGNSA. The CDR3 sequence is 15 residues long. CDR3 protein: CASSFHPGVTYEQYF. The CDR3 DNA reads TGTGCCAGCAGCTTCCACCCGGGGGTAACTTACGAGCAGTACTTC.